This TCR beta chain was captured in a study of T-cell memory formation after mild COVID-19. TCRdb re-called the 5' RACE reads with MiXCR, one entry per CDR3 protein. The sample has about 100,000 distinct CDR3 sequences, roughly 14% seen once. The CDR3 has 20 amino acids. Per germline, CDR1 LGHNA and CDR2 YSLEER. The ends lost 1 base at V and 4 bases at J; junction bases unmatched: 15. In this sample, this clonotype turned up a few times. The sample taken for sequencing was PBMCs or a T cell subset sorted from them (not recorded which). V and J are TRBV4-3 and TRBJ2-5; 13 bases are shared with TRBD2. The source is a man aged 18-30 years who had mild COVID-19 (a few samples of this study predate the infection). Cell type and time point are not known. This CDR3 reads CASSQGRPWTSGGRGETQYF. The DNA for the CDR3 is TGCGCCAGCAGCCAAGGTCGGCCCTGGACTAGCGGGGGCCGGGGAGAGACCCAGTACTTC.